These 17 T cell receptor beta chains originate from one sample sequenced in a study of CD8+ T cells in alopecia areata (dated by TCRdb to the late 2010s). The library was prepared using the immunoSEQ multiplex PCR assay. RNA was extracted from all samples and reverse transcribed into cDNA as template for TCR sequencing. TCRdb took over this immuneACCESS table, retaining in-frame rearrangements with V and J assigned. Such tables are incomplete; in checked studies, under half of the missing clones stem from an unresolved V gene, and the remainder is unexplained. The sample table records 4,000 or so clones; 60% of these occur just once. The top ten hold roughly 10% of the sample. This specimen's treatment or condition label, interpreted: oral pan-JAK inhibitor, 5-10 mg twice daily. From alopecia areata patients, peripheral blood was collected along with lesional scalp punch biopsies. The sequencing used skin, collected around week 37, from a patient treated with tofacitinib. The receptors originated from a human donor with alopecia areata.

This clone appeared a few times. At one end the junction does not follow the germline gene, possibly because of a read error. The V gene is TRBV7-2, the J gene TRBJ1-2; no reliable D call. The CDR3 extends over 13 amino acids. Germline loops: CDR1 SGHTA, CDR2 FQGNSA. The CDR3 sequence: CASSPLGYYGYTF. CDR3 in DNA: TGTGCCAGCAGCCCGTTAGGATACTACGGCTACACCTTC.

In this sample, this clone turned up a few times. CDR3 DNA sequence: TGCGCCAGCAGCCGGACGGGGGGGTCCTACGAGCAGTACTTC. Translating it yields CASSRTGGSYEQYF. The V call is TRBV5-1, the J call TRBJ2-7; 8 bases are shared with TRBD2. The junction had 4 bases not matched to a gene; V was cut back by 4 bases and J by 1 base. This CDR3 is built from 14 residues. CDR1 is SGHRS and CDR2 is YFSETQ in the germline V gene.

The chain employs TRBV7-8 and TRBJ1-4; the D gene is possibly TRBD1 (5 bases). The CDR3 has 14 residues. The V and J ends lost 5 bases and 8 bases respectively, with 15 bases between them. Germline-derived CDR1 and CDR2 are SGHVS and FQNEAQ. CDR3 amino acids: CASSLNSPGEKLFF. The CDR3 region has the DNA TGTGCCAGCAGCCTAAACTCACCAGGGGAAAAACTGTTTTTT.

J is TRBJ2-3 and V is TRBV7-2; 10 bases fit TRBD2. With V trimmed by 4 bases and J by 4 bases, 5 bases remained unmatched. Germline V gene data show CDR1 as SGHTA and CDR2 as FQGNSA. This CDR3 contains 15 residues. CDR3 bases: TGTGCCAGCAGCTATAGGACTAGCGGATCAGATACGCAGTATTTT. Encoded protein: CASSYRTSGSDTQYF.

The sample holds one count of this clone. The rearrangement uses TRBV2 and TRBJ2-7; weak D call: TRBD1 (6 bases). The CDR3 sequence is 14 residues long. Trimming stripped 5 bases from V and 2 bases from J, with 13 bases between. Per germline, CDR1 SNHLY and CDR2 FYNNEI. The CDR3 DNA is TGTGCCAGCAGTATTAAACAGGGACCCTACGAGCAGTACTTC. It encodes CASSIKQGPYEQYF.

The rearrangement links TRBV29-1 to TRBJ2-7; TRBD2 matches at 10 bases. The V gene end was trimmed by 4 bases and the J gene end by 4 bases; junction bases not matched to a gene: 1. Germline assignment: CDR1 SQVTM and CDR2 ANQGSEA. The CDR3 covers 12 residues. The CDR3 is CSVAAGGYEQYF. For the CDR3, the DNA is TGCAGCGTTGCAGCGGGAGGGTACGAGCAGTACTTC.

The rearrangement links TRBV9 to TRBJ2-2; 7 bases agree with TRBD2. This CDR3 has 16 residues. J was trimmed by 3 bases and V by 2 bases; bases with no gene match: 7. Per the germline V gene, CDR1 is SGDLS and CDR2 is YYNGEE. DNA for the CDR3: TGTGCCAGCAGCGTCAACTCGGGAGGATACACCGGGGAGCTGTTTTTT. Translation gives CASSVNSGGYTGELFF. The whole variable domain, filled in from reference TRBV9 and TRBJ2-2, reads DSGVTQTPKHLITATGQRVTLRCSPRSGDLSVYWYQQSLDQGLQFLIQYYNGEERAKGNILERFSAQQFPDLHSELNLSSLELGDSALYFCASSVNSGGYTGELFFGEGSRLTVL.

CDR3 nucleotide sequence: TGTGCCAGCAACAAAGGGGGACAACAAGAGACCCAGTACTTC. It yields the protein CASNKGGQQETQYF. The chain employs TRBV5-8 and TRBJ2-5; weak D call: TRBD1 (6 bases). Trimming removed 6 bases from V and 2 bases from J, with 14 bases in between. This CDR3 is 14 amino acids long. Germline CDR1 reads SGHTS; CDR2 reads YDEGEE.

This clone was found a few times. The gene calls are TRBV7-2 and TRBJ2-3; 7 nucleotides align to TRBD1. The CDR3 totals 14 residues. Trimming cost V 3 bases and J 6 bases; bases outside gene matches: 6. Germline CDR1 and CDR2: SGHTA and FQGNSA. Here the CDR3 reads CASSLLRGPDTQYF. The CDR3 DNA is TGTGCCAGCAGCTTGTTAAGGGGGCCCGATACGCAGTATTTT.

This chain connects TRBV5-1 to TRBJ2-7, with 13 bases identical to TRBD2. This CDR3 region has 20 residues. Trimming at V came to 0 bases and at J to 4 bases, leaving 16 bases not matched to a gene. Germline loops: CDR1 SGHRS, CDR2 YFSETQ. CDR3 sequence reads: CASSLGRGGGGLAGVYEQYF. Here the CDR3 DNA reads TGCGCCAGCAGCTTGGGGCGGGGAGGTGGAGGACTAGCGGGAGTTTACGAGCAGTACTTC.

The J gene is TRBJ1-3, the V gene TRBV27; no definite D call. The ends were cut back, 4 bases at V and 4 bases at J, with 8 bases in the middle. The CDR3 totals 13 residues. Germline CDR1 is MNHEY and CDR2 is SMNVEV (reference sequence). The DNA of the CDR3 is TGTGCCAGCAGTTCAACCAGGGGAAACACCATATATTTT. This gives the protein CASSSTRGNTIYF.

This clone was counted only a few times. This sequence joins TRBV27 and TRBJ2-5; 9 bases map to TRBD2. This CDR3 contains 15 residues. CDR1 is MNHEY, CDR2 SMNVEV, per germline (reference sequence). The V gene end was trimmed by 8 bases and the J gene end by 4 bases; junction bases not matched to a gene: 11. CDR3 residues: CASGGRAGGVETQYF. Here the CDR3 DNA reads TGTGCCAGCGGCGGCCGGGCGGGGGGGGTAGAGACCCAGTACTTC.

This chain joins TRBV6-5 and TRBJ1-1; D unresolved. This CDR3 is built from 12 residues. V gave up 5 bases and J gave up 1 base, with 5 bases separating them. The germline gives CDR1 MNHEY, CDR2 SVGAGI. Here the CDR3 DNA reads TGTGCCAGCAGTAAAAGGAACACTGAAGCTTTCTTT. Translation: CASSKRNTEAFF.

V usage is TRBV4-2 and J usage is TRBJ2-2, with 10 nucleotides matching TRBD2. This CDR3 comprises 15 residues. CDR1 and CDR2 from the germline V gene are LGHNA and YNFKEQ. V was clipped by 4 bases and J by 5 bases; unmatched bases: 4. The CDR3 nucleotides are TGTGCCAGCAGCCGACAGCGGGAGGGGACCGGGGAGCTGTTTTTT. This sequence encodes CASSRQREGTGELFF.

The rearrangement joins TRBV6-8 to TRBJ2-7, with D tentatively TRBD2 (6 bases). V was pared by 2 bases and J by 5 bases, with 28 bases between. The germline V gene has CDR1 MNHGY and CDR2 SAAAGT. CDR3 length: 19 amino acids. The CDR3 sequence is CASSYVPPTLAGIRHEQYF. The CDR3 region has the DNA TGTGCCAGCAGTTACGTTCCCCCAACTCTGGCGGGGATTCGGCACGAGCAGTACTTC.

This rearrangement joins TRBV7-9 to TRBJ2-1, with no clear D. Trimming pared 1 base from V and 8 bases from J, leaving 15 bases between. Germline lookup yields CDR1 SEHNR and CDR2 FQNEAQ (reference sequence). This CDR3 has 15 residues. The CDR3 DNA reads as TGTGCCAGCAGCTTAGATGATACTCAGGTGGATGAGCAGTTCTTC. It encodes CASSLDDTQVDEQFF.

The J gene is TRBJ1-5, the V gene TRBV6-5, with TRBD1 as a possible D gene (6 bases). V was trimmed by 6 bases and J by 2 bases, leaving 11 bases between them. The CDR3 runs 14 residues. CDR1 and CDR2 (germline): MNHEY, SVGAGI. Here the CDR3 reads CASRHRAGNQPQHF. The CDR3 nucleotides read TGTGCCAGCAGACACAGGGCAGGCAATCAGCCCCAGCATTTT.